The 29 T cell receptor beta chains given below trace back to one sample, sequenced in a study of human T cells and chemical hapten exposure. TCRdb reprocessed the RACE reads via MiXCR and lists one record per CDR3 protein. The data show around 31,000 distinct CDR3 sequences, with nearly 7.5% seen just once and 8% to 10% held by the top ten. As for time point: healthy volunteer bleed at 2 weeks. Before extraction, the whole blood was not fractionated, and total RNA was taken from it. Specimen: whole blood. These receptors came from a human donor in good health. Some clones in this sample may be carry-over from other donors' samples.

This clonotype was seen ten or more times. This chain connects TRBV2 to TRBJ2-2; D gene uncertain. This CDR3 comprises 14 residues. CDR1 and CDR2 (germline): SNHLY, FYNNEI. V was cut by 8 bases and J by 5 bases, with 15 bases left in between. CDR3 DNA sequence: TGTGCCAGCTTCGGTGCCTCCCTAACCGGGGAGCTGTTTTTT. It codes for CASFGASLTGELFF.

Ten or more counts support this clonotype. In DNA form, the CDR3 reads TGCAGTGCCGCGACCCCCGGACTAGCGGCTTACGAGCAGTACTTC. This sequence encodes CSAATPGLAAYEQYF. The V call is TRBV20-1, the J call TRBJ2-7; 10 bases map to TRBD2. Germline loops: CDR1 DFQATT, CDR2 SNEGSKA (reference sequence). The CDR3 is made up of 15 amino acids. With V trimmed by 6 bases and J by 4 bases, 12 bases remained unmatched.

This clonotype appeared many times. The chain combines TRBV5-6 with TRBJ2-3; D possibly corresponds to TRBD1 (5 bases). Deletions cut 0 bases from V and 2 bases from J, with 13 bases between. Germline V gene data show CDR1 as SGHDT and CDR2 as YYEEEE. This CDR3 is built from 16 residues. The CDR3 DNA is TGTGCCAGCAGCTTGGGGCAGGGATTTTTCACAGATACGCAGTATTTT. This gives the protein CASSLGQGFFTDTQYF.

The chain employs TRBV29-1 and TRBJ2-1; 8 bases match TRBD2. The CDR3 is 12 residues long. Germline trimming cut 7 bases from V and 6 bases from J; bases unmatched to any gene: 5. CDR1 is SQVTM, CDR2 ANQGSEA, per germline. The CDR3 reads CSGGTSFNEQFF. The CDR3 DNA reads TGCAGCGGGGGGACTAGTTTCAATGAGCAGTTCTTC.

This clonotype was seen many times. The rearrangement links TRBV4-1 to TRBJ2-1; weak D call: TRBD2 (5 bases). Germline V gives CDR1 MGHRA, CDR2 YSYEKL. The CDR3 spans 17 residues. Trimming pared 0 bases from V and 4 bases from J, leaving 16 bases between. The CDR3 sequence: CASSQDLVLALYNEQFF. CDR3 in DNA: TGCGCCAGCAGCCAAGATCTAGTCCTAGCCCTATACAATGAGCAGTTCTTC.

This clonotype was observed many times. The chain joins TRBV29-1 to TRBJ2-7; the match to TRBD2 covers 9 bases. This CDR3 has 14 amino acids. The trim removed 7 bases at V and 7 bases at J, leaving 14 bases unmatched. CDR1 is SQVTM, CDR2 ANQGSEA, per germline. CDR3 region: CSAVVGSGRMEQYF. The CDR3 region has the DNA TGCAGCGCCGTCGTGGGTAGCGGGAGAATGGAGCAGTACTTC.

This clonotype was found many times. J is TRBJ1-4 and V is TRBV11-2; TRBD1 aligns across 7 bases. The CDR3 length is 16 residues. J gave up 6 bases and V 2 bases, and 9 bases lay outside the gene matches. Germline V CDR1 and CDR2: SGHAT, FQNNGV. The CDR3 DNA reads as TGTGCCAGCAGCTTAACGCCGACAGGGCGTGATGAAAAACTGTTTTTT. The encoded protein is CASSLTPTGRDEKLFF.

The table lists this clonotype with many counts. The genes are TRBV29-1 and TRBJ2-1, with D possibly called TRBD1 or TRBD2 (5 bases each). The V gene lost 5 bases and the J gene lost 9 bases, with 17 bases spanning the gap. Germline-derived CDR1 and CDR2 are SQVTM and ANQGSEA. The CDR3 is made up of 13 amino acids. In DNA form, the CDR3 reads TGCAGCGTTTGGGGGTCCGTAGCAAGTGAGCAGTTCTTC. It specifies CSVWGSVASEQFF.

Remarks on this clonotype: A much more abundant neighbour one base away suggests this may be a read error. The J gene is TRBJ1-6, the V gene TRBV11-2, with D possibly being TRBD1 (5 bases). Germline loops: CDR1 SGHAT, CDR2 FQNNGV. This CDR3 has 15 residues. V was clipped by 0 bases and J by 9 bases, with 12 bases between them. The DNA of the CDR3 is TGTGCCAGCAGCTTAGAAGCAGGGAGGGGTTCACCCCTCCACTTT. It encodes CASSLEAGRGSPLHF.

There are many counts of this clonotype. The genes are TRBV20-1 and TRBJ1-4, with TRBD1 as a possible D gene (5 bases). There are 14 residues in the CDR3. V lost 3 bases and J 8 bases, leaving 16 bases between the germline ends. Germline assignment: CDR1 DFQATT and CDR2 SNEGSKA (reference sequence). CDR3 sequence: CSARVPWGDEKLFF. The CDR3 coding sequence is TGCAGTGCTAGGGTTCCGTGGGGGGACGAAAAACTGTTTTTT.

This clonotype was counted many times. The chain has TRBV6-5 and TRBJ1-6; 7 bases are a match to TRBD1. J lost 7 bases, V lost 8 bases, and 5 bases had no gene match. Germline V gene data show CDR1 as MNHEY and CDR2 as SVGAGI. The CDR3 is 13 residues long. The CDR3 spells CASGRQGNSPLHF. CDR3 DNA sequence: TGTGCCAGCGGTAGACAGGGCAATTCACCCCTCCACTTT.

This clonotype has a single count. A much larger clone is a single base away; this may be a read error. This chain links TRBV6-1 with TRBJ2-2; D unclear. V was clipped by 0 bases and J by 11 bases, with 16 bases between them. CDR3 size: 15 residues. The germline V gene has CDR1 MNHNS and CDR2 SASEGT. CDR3 DNA sequence: TGTGCCAGCAGTGAAGCCTCCTCCCCTTGGGGAGAGCTGTTTTTT. This sequence encodes CASSEASSPWGELFF.

The chain joins TRBV12-3 or TRBV12-4 to TRBJ2-1, with TRBD2 identical over 11 bases. The CDR3 has 12 residues. Losses at the gene ends were 6 bases for V and 10 bases for J; bases not matched to a gene: 2. The DNA of the CDR3 is TGTGCCAGCAGCTGGACTAGCGGGGAGCAGTTCTTC. The encoded protein is CASSWTSGEQFF.

Ten or more counts support this clonotype. The rearrangement uses TRBV7-2 and TRBJ2-4; 7 bases are shared with TRBD2. Germline assignment: CDR1 SGHTA and CDR2 FQGNSA. This CDR3 spans 15 amino acids. V was clipped by 1 base and J by 8 bases; unmatched bases: 8. The CDR3 DNA reads as TGTGCCAGCAGCTTAGTGGGGGGGACGGGGGACATTCAGTACTTC. Protein sequence: CASSLVGGTGDIQYF.

This clonotype appeared a few times. V is TRBV27 and J is TRBJ2-3; D is uncertain. The germline V gene has CDR1 MNHEY and CDR2 SMNVEV (reference sequence). V lost 7 bases to trimming and J lost 3 bases, with 8 bases between them. This CDR3 region has 12 residues. The CDR3 sequence is CASMGFTDTQYF. The CDR3, as DNA: TGTGCCAGCATGGGTTTTACAGATACGCAGTATTTT.

This clonotype was seen many times. The V gene is TRBV6-5, the J gene TRBJ2-2; the D gene is possibly TRBD2 (5 bases). Trimming cost V 6 bases and J 2 bases, with 7 bases left between them. Per the germline V gene, CDR1 is MNHEY and CDR2 is SVGAGI. This CDR3 contains 13 residues. The CDR3 bases are TGTGCCAGCAGACGGGATAACACCGGGGAGCTGTTTTTT. It encodes CASRRDNTGELFF.

This clonotype has a handful of counts. The gene calls are TRBV4-3 and TRBJ2-1; TRBD1 agrees at 9 bases. CDR3 length equals 13 residues. Germline loops: CDR1 LGHNA, CDR2 YSLEER. The V segment lost 0 bases and the J segment 15 bases; nucleotides outside the gene matches: 6. CDR3 sequence reads: CASSQESGQGTFF. CDR3 DNA sequence: TGCGCCAGCAGCCAAGAAAGCGGACAGGGGACGTTCTTC.

V and J are TRBV30 and TRBJ1-2; 9 nucleotides line up with TRBD1. This CDR3 spans 14 amino acids. The V and J ends lost 3 bases and 7 bases, in that order; junction bases with no gene match: 9. CDR1 and CDR2 from the germline V gene are GTSNPN and SVGIG (reference sequence). CDR3 nucleotide sequence: TGTGCCTGGAGATCGCGGAGGGACAGGGTTGGCTACACCTTC. Protein: CAWRSRRDRVGYTF. The full variable domain, in which reference TRBV30 and TRBJ1-2 provide the parts outside the CDR3, is SQTIHQWPATLVQPVGSPLSLECTVEGTSNPNLYWYRQAAGRGLQLLFYSVGIGQISSEVPQNLSASRPQDRQFILSSKKLLLSDSGFYLCAWRSRRDRVGYTFGSGTRLTVV.

With regard to this clonotype: Given a much more abundant clone one base away, this may be a read error. Written as DNA, the CDR3 is TGCAGCGCTAGTCGCGAGACAGCTTTCTTT. Residues: CSASRETAFF. The rearrangement joins TRBV29-1 to TRBJ1-1; D unresolved. The length of the CDR3 is 10 residues. Germline CDR1 SQVTM, CDR2 ANQGSEA. The ends were cut back, 7 bases at V and 10 bases at J, with 13 bases in the middle.

The chain couples TRBV6-1 to TRBJ1-4; TRBD1 matches 7 bases. Germline V gives CDR1 MNHNS, CDR2 SASEGT. The CDR3 totals 14 residues. The trim removed 5 bases at V and 8 bases at J, leaving 8 bases unmatched. CDR3 loop: CASSSDRRGEKLFF. The CDR3 bases are TGTGCCAGCAGTTCGGACAGGAGGGGAGAAAAACTGTTTTTT.

This chain joins TRBV7-8 and TRBJ2-7, with a weak D call TRBD1 (6 bases). The CDR3 runs 15 residues. V lost 0 bases and J lost 5, with 14 bases in between. Germline CDR1 SGHVS, CDR2 FQNEAQ. Written as DNA, the CDR3 is TGTGCCAGCAGCTTAGCCGGCAGGGGAAACAACGAGCAGTACTTC. It yields the protein CASSLAGRGNNEQYF.

To note about this clonotype: This may be a read error: a much more frequent sequence differs by one nucleotide. The V gene is TRBV12-3 or TRBV12-4, the J gene TRBJ1-6, with D unclear. The V and J ends lost 6 bases and 7 bases respectively, with 16 bases between them. The length of the CDR3 is 15 residues. This CDR3 is CASSSFGCRNSPLHF. The CDR3, as DNA: TGTGCCAGCAGCTCCTTTGGGTGTCGGAATTCACCCCTCCACTTT.

This clonotype has just a few counts. The J gene is TRBJ2-7, the V gene TRBV7-9; 9 bases fit TRBD1. Germline assignment: CDR1 SEHNR and CDR2 FQNEAQ (reference sequence). V shed 5 bases and J 5 bases; nucleotides not matched to a gene: 13. The CDR3 sequence is 16 residues long. CDR3 sequence reads: CASSPSGQGYINEQYF. The CDR3 DNA follows: TGTGCCAGCAGCCCTTCGGGACAGGGTTATATTAACGAGCAGTACTTC.

The chain has TRBV2 and TRBJ2-7; 10 nucleotides match TRBD2. J was trimmed by 2 bases and V by 4 bases; bases with no gene match: 2. Germline V CDR1 and CDR2: SNHLY, FYNNEI. The CDR3 covers 14 residues. CDR3 nucleotide sequence: TGTGCCAGCAGTGGAAGCGGGAGGGCCTACGAGCAGTACTTC. This translates into CASSGSGRAYEQYF. Combining the CDR3 with reference TRBV2 and TRBJ2-7 gives the whole variable domain EPEVTQTPSHQVTQMGQEVILRCVPISNHLYFYWYRQILGQKVEFLVSFYNNEISEKSEIFDDQFSVERPDGSNFTLKIRSTKLEDSAMYFCASSGSGRAYEQYFGPGTRLTVT.

This clonotype appeared many times. This sequence joins TRBV28 and TRBJ2-4; D is possibly TRBD1 (6 bases). This CDR3 has 14 amino acids. CDR1 and CDR2 from the germline V gene are MDHEN and SYDVKM. Trimming took 6 bases from V and 1 from J, leaving 10 bases between them. This CDR3 reads CASSLGQAKNIQYF. CDR3 DNA sequence: TGTGCCAGCAGCCTAGGACAGGCCAAAAACATTCAGTACTTC.

This clonotype was observed a handful of times. J is TRBJ1-1 and V is TRBV7-9; no clear D gene. In germline, CDR1 is SEHNR, CDR2 FQNEAQ (reference sequence). The V end was cut by 6 bases, the J end by 3 bases, with 2 bases between. The CDR3 sequence is 10 residues long. The CDR3 here is CASRDTEAFF. The CDR3 DNA reads as TGTGCCAGCAGGGACACTGAAGCTTTCTTT.

At least ten counts were recorded for this clonotype. The rearrangement joins TRBV28 to TRBJ2-1, with D unresolved. The CDR3 is made up of 14 amino acids. Germline lookup yields CDR1 MDHEN and CDR2 SYDVKM. Trimming stripped 4 bases from V and 6 bases from J, with 13 bases between. CDR3 loop: CASSSPGPTNEQFF. The CDR3 bases are TGTGCCAGCAGTTCTCCGGGTCCCACCAATGAGCAGTTCTTC. Filled out from reference TRBV28 and TRBJ2-1, the complete variable domain reads DVKVTQSSRYLVKRTGEKVFLECVQDMDHENMFWYRQDPGLGLRLIYFSYDVKMKEKGDIPEGYSVSREKKERFSLILESASTNQTSMYLCASSSPGPTNEQFFGPGTRLTVL.

This clonotype was seen a handful of times. The V and J genes are TRBV10-1 and TRBJ1-1; D unclear. CDR3 length equals 12 residues. Trimming stripped 2 bases from V and 10 bases from J, with 11 bases between. Germline CDR1 reads WNHNN; CDR2 reads SYGVQD (reference sequence). The CDR3 DNA sequence: TGCGCCAGCAGTGAGGGCCCCCAAGGAGCTTTCTTT. It is translated as CASSEGPQGAFF.

This clonotype came up many times. The chain carries TRBV15 and TRBJ2-5, with D possibly TRBD2 on 6 matching bases. In germline, CDR1 is LNHNV, CDR2 YYDKDF (reference sequence). V gave up 0 bases and J gave up 2 bases, with 10 bases separating them. The CDR3 is 15 amino acids. CDR3 loop: CATSRDRLEQETQYF. As DNA, the CDR3 is TGTGCCACCAGCAGAGACAGACTAGAACAAGAGACCCAGTACTTC.